This T cell receptor beta chain was obtained from a study of a mutant IDH1 vaccine in newly diagnosed glioma. On this clone: What it binds is not known.

Noted time point: week 5, during vaccination. The content of each vaccine dose was 300 ug of mutant IDH1 20-mer peptide, and topical imiquimod accompanied it. TCRdb's table, derived via immunoSEQ multiplex PCR, lists solely in-frame clones and lacks some. The sample shows around 35,000 clones, around 83% of them seen only once. The clonotype originates from a man aged 25 to 45 with glioma. The source material was PBMCs, sampled from a glioma patient whose treatment included an IDH1 peptide vaccine.

The CDR3 DNA sequence: TGTGCCAGCAGTCCACCAAGAATGAACACTGAAGCTTTCTTT. It specifies CASSPPRMNTEAFF. This chain joins TRBV2 and TRBJ1-1; D call uncertain. Germline V gives CDR1 SNHLY, CDR2 FYNNEI. The CDR3 totals 14 residues. V lost 5 bases and J lost 0, with 10 bases in between.